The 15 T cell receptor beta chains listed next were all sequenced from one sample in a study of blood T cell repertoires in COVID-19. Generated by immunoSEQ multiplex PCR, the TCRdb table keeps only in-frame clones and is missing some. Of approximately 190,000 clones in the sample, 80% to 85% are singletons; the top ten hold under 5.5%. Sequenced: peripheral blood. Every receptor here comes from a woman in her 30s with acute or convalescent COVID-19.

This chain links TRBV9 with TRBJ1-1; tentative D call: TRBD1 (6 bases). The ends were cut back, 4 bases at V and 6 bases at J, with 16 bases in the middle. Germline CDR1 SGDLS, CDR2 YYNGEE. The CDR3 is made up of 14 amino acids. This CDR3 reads CASSSQDRRSEAFF. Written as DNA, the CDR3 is TGTGCCAGCAGCTCTCAAGACAGGAGGTCTGAAGCTTTCTTT.

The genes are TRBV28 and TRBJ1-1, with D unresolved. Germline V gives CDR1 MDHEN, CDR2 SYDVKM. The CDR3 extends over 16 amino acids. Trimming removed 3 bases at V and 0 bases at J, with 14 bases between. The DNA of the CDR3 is TGTGCCAGCAGTTTGGCAGACTTAATAATGAACACTGAAGCTTTCTTT. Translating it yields CASSLADLIMNTEAFF.

CDR3 sequence: CASSDLTSSSTDTQYF. CDR3 DNA: TGTGCCAGCAGTGACTTGACTAGCTCCAGCACAGATACGCAGTATTTT. V and J are TRBV6-6 and TRBJ2-3, with TRBD2 identical over 7 bases. Trimming took 5 bases from V and 0 from J; bases not matched to a gene: 8. From germline, CDR1 is MNHNY and CDR2 SVGAGI (reference sequence). CDR3 size: 16 residues.

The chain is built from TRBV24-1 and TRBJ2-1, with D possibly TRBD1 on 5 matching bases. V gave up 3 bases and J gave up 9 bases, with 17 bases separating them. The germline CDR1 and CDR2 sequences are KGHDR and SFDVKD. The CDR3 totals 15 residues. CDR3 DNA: TGTGCCACCAGTGATGCGGTCCATTCTAGGGGTGAGCAGTTCTTC. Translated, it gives CATSDAVHSRGEQFF.

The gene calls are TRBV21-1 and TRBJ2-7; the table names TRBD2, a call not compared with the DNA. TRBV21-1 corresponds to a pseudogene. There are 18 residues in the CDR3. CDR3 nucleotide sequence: TGTGCCAGCAGCATGCGATCCTGGAGCGGGAGGGCCTCCGACGAGCAGTACTTC. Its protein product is CASSMRSWSGRASDEQYF.

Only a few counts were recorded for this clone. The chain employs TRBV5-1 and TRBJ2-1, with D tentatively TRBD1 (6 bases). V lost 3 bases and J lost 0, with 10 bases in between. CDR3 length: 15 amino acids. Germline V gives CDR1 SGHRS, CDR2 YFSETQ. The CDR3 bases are TGCGCCAGCAGCTCAGGGGTGAGCTCCTACAATGAGCAGTTCTTC. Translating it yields CASSSGVSSYNEQFF.

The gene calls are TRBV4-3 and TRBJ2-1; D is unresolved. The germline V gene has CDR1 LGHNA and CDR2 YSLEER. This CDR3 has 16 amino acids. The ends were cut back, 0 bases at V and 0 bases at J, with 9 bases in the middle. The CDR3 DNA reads TGCGCCAGCAGCCAAGATGCCCAGCGCTCCTACAATGAGCAGTTCTTC. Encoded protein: CASSQDAQRSYNEQFF.

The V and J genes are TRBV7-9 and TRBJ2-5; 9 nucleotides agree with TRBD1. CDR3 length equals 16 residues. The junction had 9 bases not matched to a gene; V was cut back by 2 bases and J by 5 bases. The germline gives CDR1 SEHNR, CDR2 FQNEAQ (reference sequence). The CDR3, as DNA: TGTGCCAGCAGCTTACCCATAACAGGGGGCATGGAGACCCAGTACTTC. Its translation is CASSLPITGGMETQYF. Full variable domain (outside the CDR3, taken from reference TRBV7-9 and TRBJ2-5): DTGVSQNPRHKITKRGQNVTFRCDPISEHNRLYWYRQTLGQGPEFLTYFQNEAQLEKSRLLSDRFSAERPKGSFSTLEIQRTEQGDSAMYLCASSLPITGGMETQYFGPGTRLLVL.

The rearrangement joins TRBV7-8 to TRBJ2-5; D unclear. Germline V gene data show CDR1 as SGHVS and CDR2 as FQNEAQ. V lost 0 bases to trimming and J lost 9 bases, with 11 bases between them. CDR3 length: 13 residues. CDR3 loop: CASSLAGAESQYF. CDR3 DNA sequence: TGTGCCAGCAGCTTAGCTGGCGCGGAGTCCCAGTACTTC.

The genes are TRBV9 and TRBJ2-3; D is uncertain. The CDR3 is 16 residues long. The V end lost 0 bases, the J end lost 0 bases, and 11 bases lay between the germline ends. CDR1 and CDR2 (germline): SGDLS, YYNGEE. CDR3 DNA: TGTGCCAGCAGCGTAGGAGAGAAGCCTAGCACAGATACGCAGTATTTT. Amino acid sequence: CASSVGEKPSTDTQYF.

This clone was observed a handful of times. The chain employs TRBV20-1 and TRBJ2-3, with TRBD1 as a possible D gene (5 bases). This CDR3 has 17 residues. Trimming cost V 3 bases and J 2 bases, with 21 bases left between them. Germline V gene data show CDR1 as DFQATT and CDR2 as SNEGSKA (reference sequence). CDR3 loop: CSASQGAPSHYTDTQYF. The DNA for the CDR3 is TGCAGTGCTAGTCAAGGGGCTCCTTCTCATTACACAGATACGCAGTATTTT.

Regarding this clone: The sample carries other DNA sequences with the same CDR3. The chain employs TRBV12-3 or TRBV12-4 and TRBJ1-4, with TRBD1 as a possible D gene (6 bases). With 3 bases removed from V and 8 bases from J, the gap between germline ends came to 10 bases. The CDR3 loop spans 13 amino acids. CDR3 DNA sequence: TGTGCCAGCAGTTTGGCAGGGGTGGAAAAACTGTTTTTT. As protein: CASSLAGVEKLFF.

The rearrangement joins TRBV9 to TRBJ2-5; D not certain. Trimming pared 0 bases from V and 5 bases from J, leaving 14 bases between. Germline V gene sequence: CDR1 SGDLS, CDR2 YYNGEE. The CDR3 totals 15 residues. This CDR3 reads CASSVVGGLRETQYF. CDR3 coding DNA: TGTGCCAGCAGCGTAGTCGGCGGCCTTAGGGAGACCCAGTACTTC.

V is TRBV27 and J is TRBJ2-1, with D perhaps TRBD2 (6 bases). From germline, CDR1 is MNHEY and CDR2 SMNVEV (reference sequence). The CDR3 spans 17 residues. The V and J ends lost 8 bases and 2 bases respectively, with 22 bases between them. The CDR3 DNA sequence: TGTGCCAGCCAGACTTTAACCGGGAGAGGGACCTACAATGAGCAGTTCTTC. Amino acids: CASQTLTGRGTYNEQFF.

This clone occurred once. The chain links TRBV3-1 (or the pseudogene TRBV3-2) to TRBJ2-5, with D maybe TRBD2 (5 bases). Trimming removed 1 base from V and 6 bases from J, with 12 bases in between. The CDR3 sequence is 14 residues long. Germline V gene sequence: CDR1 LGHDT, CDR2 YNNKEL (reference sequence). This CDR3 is CASSQALAGQTQYF. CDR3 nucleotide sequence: TGTGCCAGCAGCCAAGCGCTAGCCGGCCAGACCCAGTACTTC.